The clone carrying this T cell receptor beta chain came up a few times. The antigen remains unidentified. Time point specified: sample taken at primary tumor resection. Whole RNA was taken from tumor, nontumor lung or frozen PBMC; it was then sequenced unsorted. Samples were obtained from approximately 72 donors, all untreated early-stage non-small cell lung cancer patients. This sample is drawn from a study of spatial heterogeneity in lung cancer. Overall study: Alpha-chain sequences were consistently detected in smaller numbers than beta-chain sequences.

In the library, each TCR cDNA molecule bore its own unique molecular identifier. TCRdb recomputed calls from the 5' RACE reads with MiXCR, one row per CDR3 protein. The sample shows approximately 47,000 distinct CDR3 sequences, 6% to 9.5% of them seen only once. Study results and limitations: Ubiquitous expanded tumor TCRs appeared in blood more at resection than follow-up.

CDR1 is MDHEN and CDR2 is SYDVKM in the germline V gene. With V trimmed by 7 bases and J by 4 bases, 10 bases remained unmatched. The CDR3 has 14 amino acids. This TCR was recovered from a female donor with early-stage non-small cell lung cancer. The chain links TRBV28 to TRBJ2-7, with 7 nucleotides matching TRBD2. This sample comprised PBMCs, obtained at surgery. The CDR3 reads CASTRGGARYEQYF. The CDR3 DNA reads TGTGCCAGCACCCGCGGGGGAGCACGGTACGAGCAGTACTTC.